Following are 15 T cell receptor beta chains from one sample sequenced in a study of early T cells in non-severe SARS-CoV-2 infection. TCRdb re-called the 5' RACE reads through MiXCR, storing one row per CDR3 protein. The profile shows 55,000 or so distinct CDR3 sequences, approximately 6% of them singletons. Sequencing was carried out using whole blood. The source is an adult who was a healthcare worker with PCR-confirmed SARS-CoV-2 infection or an uninfected control (not recorded which).

This clonotype has a count of ten or more. The chain links TRBV12-3 or TRBV12-4 to TRBJ1-2; D gene ambiguous. The CDR3 totals 12 residues. With 6 bases removed from V and 8 bases from J, the gap between germline ends came to 13 bases. CDR3 sequence reads: CASSSDLFGYTF. The CDR3 DNA reads as TGTGCCAGCAGCTCGGACCTTTTCGGCTACACCTTC.

At least ten counts were recorded for this clonotype. This sequence joins TRBV5-1 and TRBJ1-2; D might be TRBD1 (6 bases). The CDR3 contains 16 residues. V gave up 0 bases and J gave up 6 bases, with 18 bases separating them. The germline V gene has CDR1 SGHRS and CDR2 YFSETQ. DNA for the CDR3: TGCGCCAGCAGCTTGGAGGTCTCAGGGGAAGGCCATGGCTACACCTTC. It encodes CASSLEVSGEGHGYTF.

The V call is TRBV13, the J call TRBJ2-5, with D unresolved. V was shortened by 0 bases and J by 1 base, with 12 bases between the two germline ends. Germline CDR1 and CDR2: PRHDT and FYEKMQ (reference sequence). CDR3 length: 16 amino acids. The CDR3 bases are TGTGCCAGCAGCTTAGGCCTATCGGGCTTCCAAGAGACCCAGTACTTC. Translation gives CASSLGLSGFQETQYF.

The chain has TRBV18 and TRBJ2-7; D possibly corresponds to TRBD1 (6 bases). The CDR3 runs 13 residues. Germline CDR1 is KGHSH and CDR2 is LQKENI. V lost 4 bases and J 5 bases, leaving 12 bases between the germline ends. The CDR3 region is CASSRNRDDEQYF. The CDR3, as DNA: TGTGCCAGCTCACGGAACAGGGATGACGAGCAGTACTTC.

This clonotype was found many times. The V gene is TRBV29-1, the J gene TRBJ2-1; TRBD2 agrees at 14 bases. With V trimmed by 7 bases and J by 8 bases, 7 bases remained unmatched. The CDR3 has 14 residues. CDR1 SQVTM and CDR2 ANQGSEA come from the germline V gene. Written as DNA, the CDR3 is TGCAGCGGTGGGACTAGCGGGGGTATCCATGAGCAGTTCTTC. Residues: CSGGTSGGIHEQFF.

This clonotype occurred many times. The chain links TRBV12-5 to TRBJ1-6; D is possibly TRBD1 (6 bases). Trimming took off 6 bases at V and 10 bases at J, with 25 bases between the two ends. Germline V gene data show CDR1 as LGHNT and CDR2 as FRNRAP. The CDR3 is 17 amino acids. The CDR3 DNA is TGTGCTAGTGGAAAACTTCGAACGGGACACACAGGATCACCCCTCCACTTT. It is translated as CASGKLRTGHTGSPLHF.

This clonotype was seen many times. The chain recombines TRBV28 with TRBJ2-6; possible D gene TRBD2, 5 bases. The germline V gene encodes CDR1 MDHEN and CDR2 SYDVKM. The CDR3 is made up of 17 amino acids. V lost 6 bases to trimming and J lost 2 bases, with 17 bases between them. CDR3 DNA: TGTGCCAGCAGGGACGGACTTGCACTACCTGGGGCCAACGTCCTGACTTTC. Residues: CASRDGLALPGANVLTF.

V usage is TRBV6-2 or TRBV6-3 and J usage is TRBJ1-2; D might be TRBD1 (5 bases). Trimming shortened V by 6 bases and J by 0 bases, and 17 bases separated the two germline ends. CDR3 length: 16 amino acids. Germline CDR1 is MNHEY and CDR2 is SVGEGT. CDR3 loop: CASRPRDGLANYGYTF. CDR3 in DNA: TGTGCCAGCAGACCGCGGGACGGTCTAGCTAACTATGGCTACACCTTC.

This clonotype was observed at least ten times. The chain is built from TRBV4-3 and TRBJ2-3, with D unclear. Germline V gives CDR1 LGHNA, CDR2 YSLEER. The CDR3 extends over 18 amino acids. V lost 2 bases and J 0 bases, leaving 18 bases between the germline ends. In DNA form, the CDR3 reads TGCGCCAGCAGCCAAATGGTTGGGGATCTTCCTAGCACAGATACGCAGTATTTT. Residues: CASSQMVGDLPSTDTQYF.

This clonotype has just a few counts. This chain connects TRBV3-1 to TRBJ2-2; TRBD2 matches at 10 bases. Germline V CDR1 and CDR2: LGHDT, YNNKEL (reference sequence). Unmatched junction bases numbered 6, after V lost 0 bases and J lost 5 bases. This CDR3 is 17 amino acids long. DNA of the CDR3: TGTGCCAGCAGCCAAGAGGCTAGCGGGGGCCAGACCGGGGAGCTGTTTTTT. Its protein is CASSQEASGGQTGELFF.

This clonotype showed up just a few times. The rearrangement joins TRBV7-6 to TRBJ2-1; 7 positions agree with TRBD2. Germline trimming cut 0 bases from V and 4 bases from J; bases unmatched to any gene: 3. CDR1 is SGHVS and CDR2 is FNYEAQ in the germline V gene. CDR3 length equals 15 residues. Here the CDR3 DNA reads TGTGCCAGCAGCTTAGCGGCGGGGGTTTACAATGAGCAGTTCTTC. Translated, it gives CASSLAAGVYNEQFF.

The sample holds a few counts of this clonotype. V and J are TRBV6-5 and TRBJ1-6, with 9 positions matching TRBD1. The germline CDR1 and CDR2 sequences are MNHEY and SVGAGI. V was clipped by 4 bases and J by 1 base; unmatched bases: 8. CDR3 size: 18 residues. The CDR3 here is CASSSKTQGASYNSPLHF. CDR3 in DNA: TGTGCCAGCAGTTCCAAGACACAGGGGGCGTCCTATAATTCACCCCTCCACTTT.

This chain links TRBV20-1 with TRBJ2-7; no clear D gene. Germline CDR1 is DFQATT and CDR2 is SNEGSKA (reference sequence). The CDR3 is made up of 13 amino acids. Between the trimmed V and J ends, which lost 3 bases and 2 bases, there was a span of 11 bases. CDR3 coding DNA: TGCAGTGCTAGGGCGGATACTACCTACGAGCAGTACTTC. Translated, it gives CSARADTTYEQYF.

This clonotype was recorded a few times. This chain uses TRBV29-1 with TRBJ2-4; no reliable D call. The germline V gene encodes CDR1 SQVTM and CDR2 ANQGSEA. The CDR3 has 12 amino acids. With 4 bases removed from V and 1 base from J, the gap between germline ends came to 5 bases. CDR3 in DNA: TGCAGCGTTGGAAAGGCCAAAAACATTCAGTACTTC. As protein: CSVGKAKNIQYF. Looking up the rest from reference TRBV29-1 and TRBJ2-4 gives the full variable domain: SAVISQKPSRDICQRGTSLTIQCQVDSQVTMMFWYRQQPGQSLTLIATANQGSEATYESGFVIDKFPISRPNLTFSTLTVSNMSPEDSSIYLCSVGKAKNIQYFGAGTRLSVL.

This clonotype was counted between two and nine times. V and J are TRBV18 and TRBJ1-2, with no clear D. Deletions cut 4 bases from V and 0 bases from J, with 6 bases between. The CDR3 loop spans 13 amino acids. The germline gives CDR1 KGHSH, CDR2 LQKENI. The CDR3 DNA reads as TGTGCCAGCTCACGACCATCTAACTATGGCTACACCTTC. This encodes CASSRPSNYGYTF.